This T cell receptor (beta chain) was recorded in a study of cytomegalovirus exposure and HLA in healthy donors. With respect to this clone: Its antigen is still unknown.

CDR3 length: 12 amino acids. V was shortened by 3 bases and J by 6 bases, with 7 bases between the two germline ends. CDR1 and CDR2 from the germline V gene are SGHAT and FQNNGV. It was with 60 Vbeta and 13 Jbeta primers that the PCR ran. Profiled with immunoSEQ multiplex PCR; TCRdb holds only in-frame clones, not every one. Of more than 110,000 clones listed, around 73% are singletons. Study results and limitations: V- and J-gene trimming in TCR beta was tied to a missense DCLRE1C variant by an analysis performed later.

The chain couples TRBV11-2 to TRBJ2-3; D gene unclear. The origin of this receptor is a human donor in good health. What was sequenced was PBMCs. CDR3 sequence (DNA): TGTGCCAGCAGCTTTATAGATGATACGCAGTATTTT. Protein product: CASSFIDDTQYF.